The 13 T cell receptor beta chains given below trace back to one sample, sequenced in a study of blood T cell repertoires in COVID-19. TCRdb's copy holds only in-frame clones and misses some; the assay was immunoSEQ multiplex PCR. The sample carries a few hundred thousand clones, approximately 90% recorded once. The specimen was peripheral blood. Receptors were obtained from a woman aged 40 to 49 with acute or convalescent COVID-19.

The genes are TRBV2 and TRBJ1-2; D unclear. Trimming took off 3 bases at V and 5 bases at J, with 16 bases between the two ends. The CDR3 extends over 15 amino acids. Germline V gene lookup returns CDR1 SNHLY and CDR2 FYNNEI. The CDR3 reads CASSDRRQTHYGYTF. Written as DNA, the CDR3 is TGTGCCAGCAGTGACCGCCGACAAACTCATTATGGCTACACCTTC.

This chain connects TRBV10-3 to TRBJ1-2, with 9 bases aligning to TRBD1. Germline CDR1 reads ENHRY; CDR2 reads SYGVKD. The CDR3 extends over 17 amino acids. The ends lost 3 bases at V and 2 bases at J; junction bases unmatched: 10. The CDR3 bases are TGTGCCATCAGTGAACGCCAGGGACAGGGTATAAACTATGGCTACACCTTC. Translation gives CAISERQGQGINYGYTF.

The CDR3 nucleotides read TGTGCCAGCAGCGCGAGACAAGGGGGCGCGGTAAATGAGCAGTTCTTC. This gives the protein CASSARQGGAVNEQFF. The rearrangement uses TRBV9 and TRBJ2-1, with 7 bases lining up with TRBD1. From germline, CDR1 is SGDLS and CDR2 YYNGEE. Trimming removed 3 bases from V and 7 bases from J; junction bases left unmatched: 13. The CDR3 runs to 16 residues.

The V call is TRBV7-8, the J call TRBJ1-3; D is ambiguous. CDR3 length: 15 amino acids. The germline V gene encodes CDR1 SGHVS and CDR2 FQNEAQ. The V end was cut by 5 bases, the J end by 4 bases, with 15 bases between. The CDR3 DNA is TGTGCCAGCAGCGTAGAACTAGCGAGGGGAAACACCATATATTTT. Protein sequence: CASSVELARGNTIYF.

The chain couples TRBV7-9 to TRBJ1-1; 7 positions match TRBD1. Germline CDR1 and CDR2: SEHNR and FQNEAQ (reference sequence). Trimming removed 4 bases from V and 5 bases from J; junction bases left unmatched: 1. The length of the CDR3 is 12 residues. Written as DNA, the CDR3 is TGTGCCAGCAGCTCGGGACAGACTGAAGCTTTCTTT. Encoded protein: CASSSGQTEAFF.

This sequence joins TRBV29-1 and TRBJ1-1, with 9 bases that match TRBD1. The J segment lost 4 bases and the V segment lost 7 bases, leaving 10 bases of the junction unmatched. CDR3 length: 14 amino acids. Germline CDR1 SQVTM, CDR2 ANQGSEA. The CDR3 DNA reads as TGCAGCGGGAAGACCGGGACAGGGTCCACTGAAGCTTTCTTT. It codes for CSGKTGTGSTEAFF.

This sequence joins TRBV25-1 and TRBJ1-2; no reliable D call. This CDR3 has 11 residues. The V gene's germline CDR1 is MGHDK and CDR2 SYGVNS. The V end was cut by 2 bases, the J end by 5 bases, with 3 bases between. In DNA form, the CDR3 reads TGTGCCAGCAGTGAACTTTATGGCTACACCTTC. This translates into CASSELYGYTF.

This sequence joins TRBV5-1 and TRBJ1-1; D is undetermined. The CDR3 length is 13 residues. Trimming removed 4 bases at V and 1 base at J, with 8 bases between. Germline CDR1 reads SGHRS; CDR2 reads YFSETQ. This chain's CDR3 is CASSTRSNTEAFF. CDR3 nucleotides: TGCGCCAGCAGCACCAGATCGAACACTGAAGCTTTCTTT.

The rearrangement uses TRBV19 and TRBJ1-1; no reliable D call. From germline, CDR1 is LNHDA and CDR2 SQIVND (reference sequence). The germline V and J ends were trimmed by 6 bases and 2 bases, with 13 bases remaining between them. CDR3 length equals 14 residues. CDR3 coding DNA: TGTGCCAGTAGCTCGGGAGCAATAAACACTGAAGCTTTCTTT. Encoded protein: CASSSGAINTEAFF.

CDR3: CASSMTGGLRETQYF. The DNA for the CDR3 is TGTGCCAGTAGTATGACAGGGGGCTTGCGGGAGACCCAGTACTTC. The chain is built from TRBV19 and TRBJ2-5; 10 positions agree with TRBD1. Germline-derived CDR1 and CDR2 are LNHDA and SQIVND (reference sequence). This CDR3 is built from 15 residues. V trimming: 3 bases; J trimming: 5 bases; junction bases outside the gene matches: 6.

The chain uses TRBV29-1 and TRBJ2-5; possible D gene TRBD2, 7 bases. CDR3 length: 13 amino acids. Germline CDR1 SQVTM, CDR2 ANQGSEA. Deletions cut 8 bases from V and 4 bases from J, with 17 bases between. CDR3: CSTTGGLRETQYF. The CDR3 nucleotides are TGCAGCACGACGGGGGGCTTGAGAGAGACCCAGTACTTC.

V usage is TRBV3-1 (or the pseudogene TRBV3-2) and J usage is TRBJ1-2; TRBD1 agrees at 9 bases. The length of the CDR3 is 17 residues. Germline CDR1 reads LGHDT; CDR2 reads YNNKEL (reference sequence). V lost 0 bases to trimming and J lost 8 bases; unmatched junction nucleotides: 13. The CDR3 loop reads CASSQDAGQGRYRGYTF. CDR3 nucleotide sequence: TGTGCCAGCAGCCAAGACGCCGGACAGGGGCGCTATAGGGGCTACACCTTC.

V usage is TRBV7-9 and J usage is TRBJ2-7; D might be TRBD2 (5 bases). The germline V and J ends were trimmed by 5 bases and 2 bases, with 10 bases remaining between them. This CDR3 spans 13 amino acids. CDR1 and CDR2 from the germline V gene are SEHNR and FQNEAQ (reference sequence). CDR3 protein: CASSLGGPYEQYV. DNA for the CDR3: TGTGCCAGCAGCCTCGGAGGCCCCTACGAGCAGTACGTC.